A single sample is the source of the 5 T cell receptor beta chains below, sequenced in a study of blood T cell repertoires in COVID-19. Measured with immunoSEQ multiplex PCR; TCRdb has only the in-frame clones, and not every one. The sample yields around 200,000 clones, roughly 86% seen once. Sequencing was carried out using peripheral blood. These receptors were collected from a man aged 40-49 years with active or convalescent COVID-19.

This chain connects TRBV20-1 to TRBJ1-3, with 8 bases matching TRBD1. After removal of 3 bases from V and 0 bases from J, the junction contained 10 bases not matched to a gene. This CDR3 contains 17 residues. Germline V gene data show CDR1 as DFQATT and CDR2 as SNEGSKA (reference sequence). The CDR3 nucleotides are TGCAGTGCTAGTCCCGGGACAGGTTCGAGCTCTGGAAACACCATATATTTT. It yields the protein CSASPGTGSSSGNTIYF.

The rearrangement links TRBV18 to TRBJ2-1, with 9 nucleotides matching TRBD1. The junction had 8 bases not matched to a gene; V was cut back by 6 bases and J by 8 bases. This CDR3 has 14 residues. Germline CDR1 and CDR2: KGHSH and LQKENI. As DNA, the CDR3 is TGTGCCAGCTCCCGCGGACAGGGGCTGGATGAGCAGTTCTTC. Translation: CASSRGQGLDEQFF.

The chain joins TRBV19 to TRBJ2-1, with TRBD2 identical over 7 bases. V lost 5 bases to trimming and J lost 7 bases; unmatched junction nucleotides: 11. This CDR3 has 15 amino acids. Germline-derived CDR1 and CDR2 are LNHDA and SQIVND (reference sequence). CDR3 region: CASSPGLGSLNEQFF. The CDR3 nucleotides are TGTGCCAGTAGTCCCGGACTAGGTTCGCTGAATGAGCAGTTCTTC. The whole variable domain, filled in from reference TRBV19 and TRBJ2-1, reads DGGITQSPKYLFRKEGQNVTLSCEQNLNHDAMYWYRQDPGQGLRLIYYSQIVNDFQKGDIAEGYSVSREKKESFPLTVTSAQKNPTAFYLCASSPGLGSLNEQFFGPGTRLTVL.

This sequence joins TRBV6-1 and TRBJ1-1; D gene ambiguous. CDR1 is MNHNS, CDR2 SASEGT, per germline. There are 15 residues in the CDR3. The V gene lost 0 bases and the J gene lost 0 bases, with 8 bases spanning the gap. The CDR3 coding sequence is TGTGCCAGCAGTGAAGCGGCAGACTTGAACACTGAAGCTTTCTTT. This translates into CASSEAADLNTEAFF.

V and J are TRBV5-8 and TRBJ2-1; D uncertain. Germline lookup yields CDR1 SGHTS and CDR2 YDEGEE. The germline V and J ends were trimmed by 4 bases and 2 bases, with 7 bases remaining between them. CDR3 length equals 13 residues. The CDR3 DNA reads TGTGCCAGCAGCACCAGTGCCTACAATGAGCAGTTCTTC. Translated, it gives CASSTSAYNEQFF.